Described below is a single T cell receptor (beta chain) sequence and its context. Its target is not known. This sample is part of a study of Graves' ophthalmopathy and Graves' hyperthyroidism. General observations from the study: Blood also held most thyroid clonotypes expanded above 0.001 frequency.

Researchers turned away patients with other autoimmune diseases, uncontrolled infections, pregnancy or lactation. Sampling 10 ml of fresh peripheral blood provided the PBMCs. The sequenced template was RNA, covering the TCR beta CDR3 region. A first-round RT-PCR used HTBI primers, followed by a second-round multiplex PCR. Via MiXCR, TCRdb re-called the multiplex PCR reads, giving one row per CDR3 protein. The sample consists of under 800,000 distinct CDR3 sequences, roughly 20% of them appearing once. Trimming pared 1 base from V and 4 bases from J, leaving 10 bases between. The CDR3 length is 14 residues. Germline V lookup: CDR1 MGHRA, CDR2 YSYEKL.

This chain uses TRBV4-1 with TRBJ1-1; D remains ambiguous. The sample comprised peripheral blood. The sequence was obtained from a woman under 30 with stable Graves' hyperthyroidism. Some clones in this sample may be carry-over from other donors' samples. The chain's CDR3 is CASSQVAFSTEAFF. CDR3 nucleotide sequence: TGCGCCAGCAGCCAAGTCGCCTTCTCCACTGAAGCTTTCTTT.